This T cell receptor (beta chain) was documented in a study of T cells expressing NK-cell markers. Overall study: In sorted CD3+CD56+NKG2C+, CD3+CD56+NKG2C- and CD3+CD56-NKG2C+ T cells, TCR beta repertoires were obtained.

Regarding this clonotype: The antigen is undetermined.

Notes on the study in general: These clonotypes additionally ranked first within the CD3+CD56-NKG2C+ fraction of a handful of donors.

TCRdb reprocessed the 5' RACE reads; each CDR3 protein has one entry and no DNA is given. The table for this sample gives about 120,000 distinct CDR3 sequences. The sample consisted of blood T cells: a sorted CD56 or NKG2C T cell subset, CD4+ or CD8+ T cells, or bulk PBMC T cells (not recorded which). This clonotype was sampled from a woman between 18 and 69 years old in good health.

The CDR3: CASSPTPESHDEQETQYF. The chain employs TRBV6-1 and TRBJ2-5; TCRdb's D call, TRBD1, is unchecked because there is no DNA. The germline CDR1 and CDR2 sequences are MNHNS and SASEGT. This CDR3 region has 18 residues.